A single sample gave rise to the 26 T cell receptor beta chains below, sequenced in a study of blood T cell repertoires in COVID-19. TCRdb's table, derived via immunoSEQ multiplex PCR, lists solely in-frame clones and lacks some. The sample contains under 90,000 clones, over 75% of which appear only once. The sample consisted of peripheral blood. The origin of the receptors is a man aged 35 to 55 with COVID-19, enrolled during active disease.

This clone is a singleton in its sample. This chain joins TRBV18 and TRBJ2-5; D is perhaps TRBD1 (5 bases). CDR3 length equals 14 residues. Between the trimmed V and J ends, which lost 3 bases and 5 bases, there was a span of 13 bases. Per germline, CDR1 KGHSH and CDR2 LQKENI. The DNA of the CDR3 is TGTGCCAGCTCACCGGCGGTGGGGCATGAGACCCAGTACTTC. Amino acid sequence: CASSPAVGHETQYF. The full variable domain, completed using reference TRBV18 and TRBJ2-5, is NAGVMQNPRHLVRRRGQEARLRCSPMKGHSHVYWYRQLPEEGLKFMVYLQKENIIDESGMPKERFSAEFPKEGPSILRIQQVVRGDSAAYFCASSPAVGHETQYFGPGTRLLVL.

The V call is TRBV4-2, the J call TRBJ1-3; possibly TRBD1 for D (6 bases). The V gene's germline CDR1 is LGHNA and CDR2 YNFKEQ. The CDR3 length is 14 residues. V lost 1 base to trimming and J lost 4 bases, with 8 bases between them. CDR3 nucleotides: TGTGCCAGCAGCCAAGGGACAGTGGGAAACACCATATATTTT. This encodes CASSQGTVGNTIYF.

This clone was detected only once. CDR3 DNA: TGCGCCAGCAGCCCCCTAGGGCTAGCGGGGGGCTCCTACGAGCAGTACTTC. Residues: CASSPLGLAGGSYEQYF. The chain uses TRBV5-1 and TRBJ2-7, with 11 positions matching TRBD2. The CDR3 is made up of 17 amino acids. Germline loops: CDR1 SGHRS, CDR2 YFSETQ. The junction had 9 bases not matched to a gene; V was cut back by 4 bases and J by 0 bases.

The chain couples TRBV2 to TRBJ1-2; D is possibly TRBD1 (5 bases). The CDR3 extends over 13 amino acids. V gave up 11 bases and J gave up 4 bases, with 17 bases separating them. Germline CDR1 reads SNHLY; CDR2 reads FYNNEI. The CDR3 sequence: CAEGSGASYGYTF. CDR3 nucleotide sequence: TGTGCCGAGGGGTCGGGAGCTTCCTATGGCTACACCTTC.

The chain uses TRBV5-1 and TRBJ2-2, with 8 positions matching TRBD2. With 4 bases clipped from V and 6 bases from J, the junction kept 8 bases outside the gene matches. Per germline, CDR1 SGHRS and CDR2 YFSETQ. The CDR3 sequence is 15 residues long. As DNA, the CDR3 is TGCGCCAGCAGCACTCGGGGGGGCAGCGCCGGGGAGCTGTTTTTT. Translating gives CASSTRGGSAGELFF.

The chain uses TRBV6-5 and TRBJ1-1; D is unresolved. The V end was cut by 6 bases, the J end by 3 bases, with 11 bases between. The CDR3 totals 13 residues. The germline CDR1 and CDR2 sequences are MNHEY and SVGAGI. The CDR3 sequence: CASSVQADTEAFF. CDR3 nucleotides: TGTGCCAGCAGCGTCCAGGCTGACACTGAAGCTTTCTTT.

The chain couples TRBV19 to TRBJ2-3; D is undetermined. The CDR3 has 14 residues. V lost 2 bases and J lost 2, with 8 bases in between. Looked up from germline, CDR1 is LNHDA and CDR2 is SQIVND (reference sequence). The CDR3 sequence: CASSIQMATDTQYF. DNA of the CDR3: TGTGCCAGTAGTATACAGATGGCCACAGATACGCAGTATTTT.

This rearrangement joins TRBV6-5 to TRBJ1-1, with a weak D call TRBD1 (5 bases). Germline V gives CDR1 MNHEY, CDR2 SVGAGI. V was pared by 0 bases and J by 6 bases, with 8 bases between. This CDR3 contains 13 residues. The CDR3 loop reads CASSYSRQSEAFF. CDR3 bases: TGTGCCAGCAGTTACTCCCGACAGTCTGAAGCTTTCTTT.

The chain carries TRBV28 and TRBJ1-2; 7 positions match TRBD1. CDR3 size: 14 residues. Trimming cost V 5 bases and J 7 bases; bases outside gene matches: 10. CDR1 is MDHEN and CDR2 is SYDVKM in the germline V gene. Here the CDR3 reads CASSIPTGRTGYTF. CDR3 nucleotide sequence: TGTGCCAGCAGTATCCCGACAGGGCGAACTGGCTACACCTTC.

The CDR3 spells CAWSVLGGFNSPLHF. CDR3 coding DNA: TGTGCCTGGAGTGTACTCGGAGGGTTTAATTCACCCCTCCACTTT. The chain has TRBV30 and TRBJ1-6; D is ambiguous. The germline V and J ends were trimmed by 0 bases and 6 bases, with 12 bases remaining between them. From germline, CDR1 is GTSNPN and CDR2 SVGIG (reference sequence). The CDR3 is 15 residues long. The complete variable domain, with remaining parts taken from reference TRBV30 and TRBJ1-6, reads SQTIHQWPATLVQPVGSPLSLECTVEGTSNPNLYWYRQAAGRGLQLLFYSVGIGQISSEVPQNLSASRPQDRQFILSSKKLLLSDSGFYLCAWSVLGGFNSPLHFGNGTRLTVT.

This clone was found a few times. The genes are TRBV7-2 and TRBJ1-5; 7 nucleotides match TRBD1. The germline CDR1 and CDR2 sequences are SGHTA and FQGNSA. This CDR3 is 15 amino acids long. With V trimmed by 4 bases and J by 0 bases, 3 bases remained unmatched. Here the CDR3 DNA reads TGTGCCAGCAGCTCCGACAGGGATAGCAATCAGCCCCAGCATTTT. Translating it yields CASSSDRDSNQPQHF.

The V gene is TRBV6-8, the J gene TRBJ1-6; no definite D call. This CDR3 spans 15 amino acids. Trimming left V 8 bases short and J 12 bases short, with 23 bases between. The germline gives CDR1 MNHGY, CDR2 SAAAGT. In nucleotides, the CDR3 is TGTGCCAGCGACCTGCGGGCTGAGAAAAACCGACCCCTCCACTTT. Translating it yields CASDLRAEKNRPLHF.

The rearrangement links TRBV29-1 to TRBJ1-2; D is perhaps TRBD1 (6 bases). The V and J ends lost 6 bases and 8 bases respectively, with 19 bases between them. Germline V lookup: CDR1 SQVTM, CDR2 ANQGSEA. The CDR3 has 13 residues. CDR3 amino acids: CSVAAGDGQGYTF. Written as DNA, the CDR3 is TGCAGCGTGGCGGCAGGAGATGGACAGGGCTACACCTTC.

J is TRBJ2-7 and V is TRBV11-2; D unresolved. V lost 2 bases to trimming and J lost 12 bases, with 14 bases between them. The germline CDR1 and CDR2 sequences are SGHAT and FQNNGV. This CDR3 spans 12 amino acids. The CDR3 nucleotides read TGTGCCAGCAGCTTAAGACACGCACCGACGTACTTC. Protein: CASSLRHAPTYF.

The chain has TRBV5-1 and TRBJ2-5; 9 nucleotides line up with TRBD2. Germline CDR1 SGHRS, CDR2 YFSETQ. The CDR3 is made up of 16 amino acids. After removal of 0 bases from V and 3 bases from J, the junction contained 6 bases not matched to a gene. CDR3 sequence (DNA): TGCGCCAGCAGCTTGGAAGGGCGACTAGCGGAAGAGACCCAGTACTTC. It specifies CASSLEGRLAEETQYF.

V gene TRBV11-2 combines with J gene TRBJ2-3; D remains unclear. V dropped 3 bases and J dropped 5 bases, with 6 bases sitting between them. The CDR3 sequence is 12 residues long. Looked up from germline, CDR1 is SGHAT and CDR2 is FQNNGV. CDR3 nucleotide sequence: TGTGCCAGCAGCTTCGAGCTAGATACGCAGTATTTT. Its protein is CASSFELDTQYF.

This clone was found once. This rearrangement joins TRBV3-1 (or the pseudogene TRBV3-2) to TRBJ1-5; D might be TRBD1 (6 bases). This CDR3 has 13 amino acids. Germline V gene lookup returns CDR1 LGHDT and CDR2 YNNKEL (reference sequence). V gave up 4 bases and J gave up 9 bases, with 13 bases separating them. The CDR3 nucleotides are TGTGCCAGCAGCCGGGGGGGGCGCTGGCCCCAGCATTTT. This sequence encodes CASSRGGRWPQHF.

CDR3 bases: TGTGCCAGCAGCTTGGGCACCACAGATACGCAGTATTTT. Its protein product is CASSLGTTDTQYF. V usage is TRBV7-9 and J usage is TRBJ2-3; D unclear. Germline lookup yields CDR1 SEHNR and CDR2 FQNEAQ (reference sequence). Deletions cut 3 bases from V and 2 bases from J, with 6 bases between. This CDR3 is built from 13 residues.

The rearrangement links TRBV7-9 to TRBJ2-5; 8 positions match TRBD1. The trim removed 1 base at V and 5 bases at J, leaving 0 bases unmatched. CDR1 and CDR2 from the germline V gene are SEHNR and FQNEAQ (reference sequence). This CDR3 comprises 13 residues. CDR3 region: CASSLGDRETQYF. CDR3 in DNA: TGTGCCAGCAGCTTAGGGGACAGGGAGACCCAGTACTTC.

The chain is built from TRBV6-5 and TRBJ1-1; D is perhaps TRBD1 (5 bases). V shed 11 bases and J shed 3 bases, with 22 bases lying between them. CDR1 and CDR2 (germline): MNHEY, SVGAGI. This CDR3 comprises 15 residues. The CDR3 is CACQGGAAGDTEAFF. CDR3 in DNA: TGTGCCTGCCAGGGTGGGGCAGCGGGGGACACTGAAGCTTTCTTT.

The V gene is TRBV19, the J gene TRBJ1-2, with 10 nucleotides matching TRBD1. J lost 8 bases, V lost 1 base, and 7 bases had no gene match. This CDR3 has 15 residues. Germline CDR1 is LNHDA and CDR2 is SQIVND (reference sequence). The CDR3 DNA follows: TGTGCCAGTAGTATAGCCACCGGGACAGGGGACGGCTACACCTTC. Translating it yields CASSIATGTGDGYTF.

The chain joins TRBV9 to TRBJ2-1; maybe TRBD2 (6 bases). V was pared by 2 bases and J by 2 bases, with 11 bases between. The length of the CDR3 is 15 residues. Germline-derived CDR1 and CDR2 are SGDLS and YYNGEE. CDR3 sequence: CASSVRWEAYNEQFF. The CDR3 DNA follows: TGTGCCAGCAGCGTTCGGTGGGAGGCCTACAATGAGCAGTTCTTC.

The chain is built from TRBV10-3 and TRBJ2-3; D may be TRBD2 (6 bases). CDR3 length: 14 residues. Trimming shortened V by 8 bases and J by 6 bases, and 18 bases separated the two germline ends. CDR1 is ENHRY and CDR2 is SYGVKD in the germline V gene. CDR3 protein: CAIALREITDTQYF. In DNA, the CDR3 is TGTGCCATCGCATTACGGGAGATAACGGATACGCAGTATTTT.

The rearrangement uses TRBV27 and TRBJ1-1; D not resolved. V shed 5 bases and J shed 5 bases, with 18 bases lying between them. The germline gives CDR1 MNHEY, CDR2 SMNVEV (reference sequence). The CDR3 totals 15 residues. CDR3 coding DNA: TGTGCCAGCAGTCCGGTAGATGGGAGAGGAACTGAAGCTTTCTTT. This gives the protein CASSPVDGRGTEAFF.

The rearrangement links TRBV5-4 to TRBJ2-3; no firm D call. The CDR3 spans 14 residues. Trimming pared 0 bases from V and 0 bases from J, leaving 5 bases between. Germline V lookup: CDR1 SGHNT, CDR2 YYREEE (reference sequence). As DNA, the CDR3 is TGTGCCAGCAGCTTGGGAACTAGCACAGATACGCAGTATTTT. Protein: CASSLGTSTDTQYF.

The J gene is TRBJ2-5, the V gene TRBV29-1, with D perhaps TRBD1 (7 bases). The CDR3 length is 14 residues. Germline V lookup: CDR1 SQVTM, CDR2 ANQGSEA. The V end was cut by 4 bases, the J end by 4 bases, with 16 bases between. The CDR3 nucleotides read TGCAGCGTTGTGCAGGGGGGTATGGTAGAGACCCAGTACTTC. It translates to CSVVQGGMVETQYF.